This section outlines one T cell receptor beta chain sequence together with its context. PCR primers comprised 60 Vbeta and 13 Jbeta primers. Libraries were prepared by immunoSEQ multiplex PCR; TCRdb keeps only in-frame clonotypes and omits some of them. The sample contains some 100,000 clones, 79% of which appear only once. The data were taken from a study of cytomegalovirus exposure and HLA in healthy donors. Sequencing was carried out using PBMCs. The receptor was isolated from a female donor in good health and CMV-seropositive.

The CDR3 DNA follows: TGTGCCACCAGCCGACGGGGGACAGGGTCCAACGAGCAGTACTTC. Its protein product is CATSRRGTGSNEQYF. The J gene is TRBJ2-7, the V gene TRBV15; 9 bases are a match to TRBD1. Germline V gene sequence: CDR1 LNHNV, CDR2 YYDKDF (reference sequence). This CDR3 contains 15 residues. V shed 5 bases and J 5 bases; nucleotides not matched to a gene: 10.